Sequencing of this TCR beta chain was carried out in a study of control samples from healthy donors and cancer patients. This table comes from immunoSEQ multiplex PCR, and its TCRdb copy is limited to in-frame clones, with some not included. The table shows under 300,000 clones, with almost 85% occurring only once. Germline V gene lookup returns CDR1 SGHRS and CDR2 YFSETQ. Trimming pared 0 bases from V and 3 bases from J, leaving 9 bases between. There are 14 residues in the CDR3. Sequencing was carried out using PBMCs. The source of this sequence is a woman aged 55-69 years with lung cancer. V and J are TRBV5-1 and TRBJ1-2; a weak D match, TRBD1 (5 bases). The CDR3 bases are TGCGCCAGCAGCTTGGTGGGCAGGGACTATGGCTACACCTTC. Protein sequence: CASSLVGRDYGYTF.